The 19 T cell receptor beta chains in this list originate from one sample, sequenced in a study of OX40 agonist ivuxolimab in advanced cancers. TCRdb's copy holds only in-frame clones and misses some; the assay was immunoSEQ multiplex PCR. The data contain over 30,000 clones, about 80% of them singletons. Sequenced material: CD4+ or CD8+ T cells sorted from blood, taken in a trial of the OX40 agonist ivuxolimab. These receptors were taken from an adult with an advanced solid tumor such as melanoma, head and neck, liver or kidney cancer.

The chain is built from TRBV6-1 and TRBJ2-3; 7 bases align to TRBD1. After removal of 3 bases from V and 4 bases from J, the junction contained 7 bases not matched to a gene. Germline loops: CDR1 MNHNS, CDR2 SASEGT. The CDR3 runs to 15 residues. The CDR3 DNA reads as TGTGCCAGCAGTGAGACAGGGATTTCCCCAGATACGCAGTATTTT. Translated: CASSETGISPDTQYF.

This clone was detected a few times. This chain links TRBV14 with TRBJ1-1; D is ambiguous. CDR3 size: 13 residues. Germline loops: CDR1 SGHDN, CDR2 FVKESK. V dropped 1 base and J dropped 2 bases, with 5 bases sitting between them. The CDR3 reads CASSQGINTEAFF. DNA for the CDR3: TGTGCCAGCAGCCAAGGGATAAACACTGAAGCTTTCTTT.

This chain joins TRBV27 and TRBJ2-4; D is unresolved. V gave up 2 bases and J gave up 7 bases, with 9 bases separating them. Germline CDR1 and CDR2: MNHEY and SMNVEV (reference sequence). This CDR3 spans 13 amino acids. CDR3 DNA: TGTGCCAGCAGTTTAAACGGACGGAACATTCAGTACTTC. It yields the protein CASSLNGRNIQYF.

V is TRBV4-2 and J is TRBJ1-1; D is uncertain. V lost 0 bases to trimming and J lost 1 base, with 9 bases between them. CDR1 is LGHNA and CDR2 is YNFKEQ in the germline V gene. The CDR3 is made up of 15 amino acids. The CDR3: CASSQEGRGNTEAFF. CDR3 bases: TGTGCCAGCAGCCAAGAGGGCCGGGGGAACACTGAAGCTTTCTTT.

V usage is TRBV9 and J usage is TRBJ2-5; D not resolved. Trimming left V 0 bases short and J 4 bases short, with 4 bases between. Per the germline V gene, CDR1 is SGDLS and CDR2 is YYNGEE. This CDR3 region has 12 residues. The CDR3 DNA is TGTGCCAGCAGCGTAGGGGGAGAGACCCAGTACTTC. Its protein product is CASSVGGETQYF.

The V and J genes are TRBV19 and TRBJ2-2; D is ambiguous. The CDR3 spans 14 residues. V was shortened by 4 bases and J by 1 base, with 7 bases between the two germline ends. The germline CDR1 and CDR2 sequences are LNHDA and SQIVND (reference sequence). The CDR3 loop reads CASSTSRNTGELFF. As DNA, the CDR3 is TGTGCCAGTAGTACCAGCAGGAACACCGGGGAGCTGTTTTTT.

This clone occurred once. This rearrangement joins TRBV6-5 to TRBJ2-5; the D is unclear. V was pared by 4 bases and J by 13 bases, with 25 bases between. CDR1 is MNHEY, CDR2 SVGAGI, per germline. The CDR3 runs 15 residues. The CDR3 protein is CASSSLPSPKPQVYF. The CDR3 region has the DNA TGTGCCAGCAGTTCCCTCCCCTCTCCCAAGCCTCAGGTGTACTTC.

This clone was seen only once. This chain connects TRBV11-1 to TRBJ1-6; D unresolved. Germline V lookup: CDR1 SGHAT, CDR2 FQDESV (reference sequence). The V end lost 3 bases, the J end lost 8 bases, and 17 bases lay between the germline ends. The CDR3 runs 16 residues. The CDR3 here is CASSFNGELGDSPLHF. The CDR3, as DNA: TGTGCCAGCAGCTTTAACGGGGAATTAGGTGATTCACCCCTCCACTTT.

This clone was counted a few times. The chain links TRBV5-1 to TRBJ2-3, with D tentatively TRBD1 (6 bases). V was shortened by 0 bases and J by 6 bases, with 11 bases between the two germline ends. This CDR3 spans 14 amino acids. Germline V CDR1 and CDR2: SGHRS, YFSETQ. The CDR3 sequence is CASSLDRTGDTQYF. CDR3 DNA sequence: TGCGCCAGCAGCTTGGACAGAACAGGGGATACGCAGTATTTT.

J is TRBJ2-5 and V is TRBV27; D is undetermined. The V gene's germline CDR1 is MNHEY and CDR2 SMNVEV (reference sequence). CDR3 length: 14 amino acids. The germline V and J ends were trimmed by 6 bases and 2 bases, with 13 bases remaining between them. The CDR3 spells CASSRSVVQETQYF. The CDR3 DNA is TGTGCCAGCAGCCGAAGTGTGGTACAAGAGACCCAGTACTTC.

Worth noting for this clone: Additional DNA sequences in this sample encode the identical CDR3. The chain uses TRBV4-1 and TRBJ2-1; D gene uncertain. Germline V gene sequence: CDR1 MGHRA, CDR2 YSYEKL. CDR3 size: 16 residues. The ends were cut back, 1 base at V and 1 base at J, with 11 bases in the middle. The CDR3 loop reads CASSQVNLISYNEQFF. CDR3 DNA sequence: TGCGCCAGCAGCCAAGTCAACCTAATATCCTACAATGAGCAGTTCTTC.

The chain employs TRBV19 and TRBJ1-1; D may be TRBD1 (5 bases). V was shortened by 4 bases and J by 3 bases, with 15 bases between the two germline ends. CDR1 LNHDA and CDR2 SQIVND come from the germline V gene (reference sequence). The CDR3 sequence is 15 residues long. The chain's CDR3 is CASSTREGLHTEAFF. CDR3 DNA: TGTGCCAGTAGTACCCGGGAGGGGTTGCACACTGAAGCTTTCTTT.

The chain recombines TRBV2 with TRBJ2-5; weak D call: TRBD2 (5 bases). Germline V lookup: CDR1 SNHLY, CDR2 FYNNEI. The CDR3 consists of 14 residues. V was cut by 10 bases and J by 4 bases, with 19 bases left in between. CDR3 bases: TGTGCCACCCTGTCCGGCTTCGCGGGAGAGACCCAGTACTTC. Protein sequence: CATLSGFAGETQYF.

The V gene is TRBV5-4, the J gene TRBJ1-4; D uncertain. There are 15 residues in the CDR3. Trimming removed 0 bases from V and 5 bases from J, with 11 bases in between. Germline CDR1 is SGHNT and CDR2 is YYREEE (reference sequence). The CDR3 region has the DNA TGTGCCAGCAGCTTGGACCCAGGCCCAAATGAAAAACTGTTTTTT. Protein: CASSLDPGPNEKLFF.

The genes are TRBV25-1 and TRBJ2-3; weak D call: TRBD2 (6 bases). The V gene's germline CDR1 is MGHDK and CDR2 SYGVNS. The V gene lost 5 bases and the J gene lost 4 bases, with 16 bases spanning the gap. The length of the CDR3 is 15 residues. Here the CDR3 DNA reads TGTGCCAGCAGTCCCCCCGGAGGGGTTGCAGATACGCAGTATTTT. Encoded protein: CASSPPGGVADTQYF.

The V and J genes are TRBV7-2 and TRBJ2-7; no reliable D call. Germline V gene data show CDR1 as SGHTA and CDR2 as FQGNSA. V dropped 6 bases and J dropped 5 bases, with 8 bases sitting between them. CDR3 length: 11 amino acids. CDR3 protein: CASRNRDEQYF. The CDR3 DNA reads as TGTGCCAGCAGAAACAGAGACGAGCAGTACTTC.

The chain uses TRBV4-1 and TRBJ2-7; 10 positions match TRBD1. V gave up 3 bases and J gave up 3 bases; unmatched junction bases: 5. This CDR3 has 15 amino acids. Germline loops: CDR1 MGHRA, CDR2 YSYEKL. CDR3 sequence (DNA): TGCGCCAGCAGCCAGACACGGACAGGGGGCTACGAGCAGTACTTC. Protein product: CASSQTRTGGYEQYF.

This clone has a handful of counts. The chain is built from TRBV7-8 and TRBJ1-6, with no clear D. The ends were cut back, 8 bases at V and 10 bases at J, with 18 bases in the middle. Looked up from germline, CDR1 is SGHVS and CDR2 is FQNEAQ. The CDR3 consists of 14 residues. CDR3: CASAQPSVGSPLHF. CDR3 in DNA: TGTGCCAGCGCCCAGCCGTCGGTGGGATCACCCCTCCACTTT.

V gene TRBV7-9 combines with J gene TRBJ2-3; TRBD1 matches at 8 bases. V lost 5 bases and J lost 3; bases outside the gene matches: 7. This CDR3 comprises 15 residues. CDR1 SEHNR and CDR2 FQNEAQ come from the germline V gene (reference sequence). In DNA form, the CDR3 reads TGTGCCAGCAGCCCCGGACAGGGATGGACAGATACGCAGTATTTT. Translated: CASSPGQGWTDTQYF.